Presented here are 32 T cell receptor beta chains from one specimen sequenced in a study of blood T cell repertoires in COVID-19. Produced via immunoSEQ multiplex PCR; TCRdb's table is partial and in-frame only. The repertoire holds fewer than 250,000 clones, with approximately 84% as singletons. Source material: peripheral blood. Receptor source: a woman aged 80 or older with acute or convalescent COVID-19.

In its sample, this clone was seen once. Other DNA sequences in this specimen translate into the identical CDR3. The chain recombines TRBV19 with TRBJ1-5; D gene ambiguous. V lost 9 bases and J 0 bases, leaving 6 bases between the germline ends. The CDR3 is 12 amino acids. Germline-derived CDR1 and CDR2 are LNHDA and SQIVND (reference sequence). The CDR3, as DNA: TGTGCCAGCCGGGGTAGCAATCAGCCCCAGCATTTT. This translates into CASRGSNQPQHF. The entire variable domain, with the rest obtained from reference TRBV19 and TRBJ1-5, is as follows: DGGITQSPKYLFRKEGQNVTLSCEQNLNHDAMYWYRQDPGQGLRLIYYSQIVNDFQKGDIAEGYSVSREKKESFPLTVTSAQKNPTAFYLCASRGSNQPQHFGDGTRLSIL.

The chain joins TRBV4-3 to TRBJ2-1; tentatively, D is TRBD2 (6 bases). The germline gives CDR1 LGHNA, CDR2 YSLEER. This CDR3 has 16 amino acids. V dropped 0 bases and J dropped 4 bases, with 13 bases sitting between them. The CDR3 spells CASSQDLRGSYNEQFF. CDR3 nucleotide sequence: TGCGCCAGCAGCCAAGATCTTCGGGGGTCGTACAATGAGCAGTTCTTC.

The chain has TRBV4-1 and TRBJ1-1; TRBD1 agrees at 8 bases. This CDR3 contains 13 residues. Per the germline V gene, CDR1 is MGHRA and CDR2 is YSYEKL. V lost 1 base to trimming and J lost 7 bases; unmatched junction nucleotides: 2. The CDR3 nucleotides read TGCGCCAGCAGCCAAGCAGGGACAGGTGAAGCTTTCTTT. Translation: CASSQAGTGEAFF.

The chain combines TRBV27 with TRBJ2-3; possible D gene TRBD2, 6 bases. CDR3 size: 17 residues. Germline CDR1 MNHEY, CDR2 SMNVEV (reference sequence). V lost 2 bases and J 0 bases, leaving 15 bases between the germline ends. The CDR3 sequence: CASSLRLRGASTDTQYF. As DNA, the CDR3 is TGTGCCAGCAGTTTAAGGCTGCGGGGCGCTAGCACAGATACGCAGTATTTT.

This chain connects TRBV5-1 to TRBJ1-2; D perhaps matches TRBD1 (5 bases). This CDR3 has 14 amino acids. Germline V lookup: CDR1 SGHRS, CDR2 YFSETQ. Trimming took 0 bases from V and 2 from J, leaving 8 bases between them. DNA of the CDR3: TGCGCCAGCAGCTTGGGTGGGGGGAACTATGGCTACACCTTC. Its translation: CASSLGGGNYGYTF.

This chain links TRBV11-3 with TRBJ2-3, with TRBD2 matching 15 bases. V gave up 5 bases and J gave up 3 bases; unmatched junction bases: 6. This CDR3 spans 17 amino acids. Germline CDR1 and CDR2: SGHNT and YENEEA. DNA of the CDR3: TGTGCCAGCAGCCCTCGGGGACTAGCGGGGGGAACAGATACGCAGTATTTT. Residues: CASSPRGLAGGTDTQYF.

This chain joins TRBV5-6 and TRBJ2-1; D call uncertain. Deletions cut 4 bases from V and 8 bases from J, with 10 bases between. The CDR3 has 12 amino acids. Germline V gives CDR1 SGHDT, CDR2 YYEEEE. The CDR3 here is CASSGMFYEQFF. In nucleotides, the CDR3 is TGTGCCAGCAGCGGCATGTTCTATGAGCAGTTCTTC.

The V and J genes are TRBV5-1 and TRBJ2-3; 10 bases match TRBD2. This CDR3 spans 15 amino acids. Looked up from germline, CDR1 is SGHRS and CDR2 is YFSETQ. V dropped 4 bases and J dropped 4; count of bases not matched to a gene: 6. This CDR3 is CASSVAGGYPDTQYF. DNA for the CDR3: TGCGCCAGCAGCGTAGCGGGAGGTTACCCAGATACGCAGTATTTT.

This clone is a singleton in its sample. V usage is TRBV4-1 and J usage is TRBJ2-1; 9 bases are shared with TRBD1. The length of the CDR3 is 14 residues. In germline, CDR1 is MGHRA, CDR2 YSYEKL. V gave up 3 bases and J gave up 6 bases; unmatched junction bases: 3. The CDR3 sequence: CASSQMGQGNEQFF. The CDR3 DNA is TGCGCCAGCAGCCAGATGGGACAGGGCAATGAGCAGTTCTTC.

V is TRBV11-2 and J is TRBJ1-3; 10 bases agree with TRBD1. The CDR3 spans 16 residues. The trim removed 2 bases at V and 3 bases at J, leaving 4 bases unmatched. The V gene's germline CDR1 is SGHAT and CDR2 FQNNGV. The CDR3 nucleotides are TGTGCCAGCAGCTTACCCGGGACAGGGGTTGGAAACACCATATATTTT. Residues: CASSLPGTGVGNTIYF.

The V and J genes are TRBV6-6 and TRBJ2-5, with 9 nucleotides matching TRBD1. The germline gives CDR1 MNHNY, CDR2 SVGAGI (reference sequence). V lost 8 bases, J lost 1 base, and 11 bases stayed unmatched. The CDR3 consists of 16 residues. The DNA of the CDR3 is TGTGCCAGCTGGCTATCGGACAGGGGAGGCCAAGAGACCCAGTACTTC. Translating it yields CASWLSDRGGQETQYF.

V gene TRBV25-1 combines with J gene TRBJ1-4, with 8 bases identical to TRBD1. Germline lookup yields CDR1 MGHDK and CDR2 SYGVNS. This CDR3 contains 14 residues. The V segment lost 3 bases and the J segment 6 bases; nucleotides outside the gene matches: 3. DNA of the CDR3: TGTGCCAGCAGTGATCAGGGGGCGCATGAAAAACTGTTTTTT. It translates to CASSDQGAHEKLFF.

The V and J genes are TRBV9 and TRBJ2-5; 9 bases are a match to TRBD2. The junction had 4 bases not matched to a gene; V was cut back by 0 bases and J by 4 bases. CDR1 and CDR2 (germline): SGDLS, YYNGEE. The CDR3 length is 15 residues. The CDR3 spells CASSVVGGRGETQYF. CDR3 nucleotides: TGTGCCAGCAGCGTAGTGGGCGGGAGGGGAGAGACCCAGTACTTC.

The rearrangement joins TRBV6-6 to TRBJ2-5; 7 bases fit TRBD2. The J segment lost 2 bases and the V segment lost 0 bases, leaving 6 bases of the junction unmatched. Germline CDR1 MNHNY, CDR2 SVGAGI (reference sequence). The CDR3 is made up of 16 amino acids. The CDR3 coding sequence is TGTGCCAGCAGTTACTCGAGCGCGCGGGGGCAAGAGACCCAGTACTTC. As protein: CASSYSSARGQETQYF.

The chain is built from TRBV19 and TRBJ1-2; no reliable D call. In germline, CDR1 is LNHDA, CDR2 SQIVND (reference sequence). With 5 bases removed from V and 4 bases from J, the gap between germline ends came to 8 bases. There are 12 residues in the CDR3. The CDR3 nucleotides read TGTGCCAGTAGTCCCTCTACCTATGGCTACACCTTC. This codes for CASSPSTYGYTF.

The gene calls are TRBV15 and TRBJ1-3; D is unresolved. CDR3 length equals 17 residues. The germline V and J ends were trimmed by 0 bases and 0 bases, with 12 bases remaining between them. Germline CDR1 LNHNV, CDR2 YYDKDF (reference sequence). The CDR3, as DNA: TGTGCCACCAGCAGAGATCGGTCAGCGCGCTCTGGAAACACCATATATTTT. Translated: CATSRDRSARSGNTIYF.

The chain carries TRBV28 and TRBJ2-5; 9 bases agree with TRBD1. V lost 6 bases, J lost 4 bases, and 9 bases stayed unmatched. In germline, CDR1 is MDHEN, CDR2 SYDVKM. This CDR3 comprises 15 residues. The CDR3 spells CASRKQGATTETQYF. CDR3 sequence (DNA): TGTGCCAGCAGGAAACAGGGGGCAACTACAGAGACCCAGTACTTC.

The genes are TRBV21-1 and TRBJ1-2. TRBV21-1 is a known pseudogene. This CDR3 comprises 16 residues. As DNA, the CDR3 is TGTGCCAGCAGCGAGAGCCGTCAGGTTGACGCGCCGGGGTACACCTTC. This translates into CASSESRQVDAPGYTF.

The chain links TRBV5-1 to TRBJ2-7; 8 bases agree with TRBD1. V was clipped by 7 bases and J by 2 bases; unmatched bases: 14. Per the germline V gene, CDR1 is SGHRS and CDR2 is YFSETQ. CDR3 length: 16 residues. Here the CDR3 DNA reads TGCGCCAGCGCAGAGGTCGGGGGACAGGAGGCCTACGAGCAGTACTTC. Translation gives CASAEVGGQEAYEQYF.

This chain connects TRBV7-9 to TRBJ1-5; TRBD1 aligns across 7 bases. This CDR3 has 16 residues. With 0 bases clipped from V and 5 bases from J, the junction kept 7 bases outside the gene matches. Germline V lookup: CDR1 SEHNR, CDR2 FQNEAQ (reference sequence). The CDR3 sequence: CASSLATGQRHQPQHF. The CDR3 bases are TGTGCCAGCAGCTTAGCGACGGGACAGCGCCATCAGCCCCAGCATTTT.

This clone was counted a few times. The chain carries TRBV15 and TRBJ1-3; D might be TRBD1 (5 bases). This CDR3 is 17 amino acids long. In germline, CDR1 is LNHNV, CDR2 YYDKDF (reference sequence). Trimming shortened V by 0 bases and J by 0 bases, and 12 bases separated the two germline ends. CDR3 bases: TGTGCCACCAGCAGAGATGGGGCCCTTGGCTCTGGAAACACCATATATTTT. It is translated as CATSRDGALGSGNTIYF.

V usage is TRBV2 and J usage is TRBJ1-6, with D unclear. CDR1 and CDR2 from the germline V gene are SNHLY and FYNNEI. The V and J ends lost 3 bases and 9 bases respectively, with 3 bases between them. The CDR3 runs 11 residues. The CDR3 DNA follows: TGTGCCAGCAGTGATCTTTCACCCCTCCACTTT. Translation: CASSDLSPLHF.

For this clone: Other DNA sequences from this sample encode an identical CDR3 as well. The CDR3 DNA follows: TGTGCCTGGAGTGTGAGAGGCAATCAGCCCCAGCATTTT. Encoded protein: CAWSVRGNQPQHF. The chain joins TRBV30 to TRBJ1-5, with D unclear. Germline CDR1 is GTSNPN and CDR2 is SVGIG (reference sequence). CDR3 size: 13 residues. The V gene lost 0 bases and the J gene lost 2 bases, with 5 bases spanning the gap. The full variable domain, rest sourced from reference TRBV30 and TRBJ1-5, is SQTIHQWPATLVQPVGSPLSLECTVEGTSNPNLYWYRQAAGRGLQLLFYSVGIGQISSEVPQNLSASRPQDRQFILSSKKLLLSDSGFYLCAWSVRGNQPQHFGDGTRLSIL.

The gene calls are TRBV18 and TRBJ1-5; no reliable D call. CDR1 is KGHSH, CDR2 LQKENI, per germline. The CDR3 extends over 14 amino acids. V lost 2 bases, J lost 2 bases, and 7 bases lay in between. CDR3 loop: CASSPGSGNQPQHF. In nucleotides, the CDR3 is TGTGCCAGCTCACCAGGGAGTGGCAATCAGCCCCAGCATTTT.

The J gene is TRBJ2-5, the V gene TRBV9; 9 nucleotides agree with TRBD1. Trimming cost V 3 bases and J 4 bases; bases outside gene matches: 7. CDR3 size: 15 residues. The germline CDR1 and CDR2 sequences are SGDLS and YYNGEE. The CDR3 nucleotides read TGTGCCAGCAGCGGACAGCCGGGACAGGGAGAGACCCAGTACTTC. Its protein product is CASSGQPGQGETQYF. Full variable domain (rest looked up from reference TRBV9 and TRBJ2-5): DSGVTQTPKHLITATGQRVTLRCSPRSGDLSVYWYQQSLDQGLQFLIQYYNGEERAKGNILERFSAQQFPDLHSELNLSSLELGDSALYFCASSGQPGQGETQYFGPGTRLLVL.

V gene TRBV3-1 (or the pseudogene TRBV3-2) combines with J gene TRBJ1-1; 9 bases line up with TRBD1. Germline V CDR1 and CDR2: LGHDT, YNNKEL (reference sequence). The CDR3 covers 15 residues. V was pared by 4 bases and J by 9 bases, with 12 bases of the junction left unmatched. Written as DNA, the CDR3 is TGTGCCAGCAGCCCTCACTCCGGGACAGGGAGAAAAGCTTTCTTT. It yields the protein CASSPHSGTGRKAFF.

The chain has TRBV5-6 and TRBJ2-5; D is possibly TRBD2 (6 bases). With 1 base removed from V and 4 bases from J, the gap between germline ends came to 11 bases. The CDR3 contains 14 residues. Per the germline V gene, CDR1 is SGHDT and CDR2 is YYEEEE. The CDR3 DNA reads TGTGCCAGCAGCTTGAATGCCGGGGGAGAGACCCAGTACTTC. As protein: CASSLNAGGETQYF.

The chain recombines TRBV6-5 with TRBJ1-1; 12 bases are a match to TRBD1. Per germline, CDR1 MNHEY and CDR2 SVGAGI. V lost 5 bases, J lost 6 bases, and 7 bases stayed unmatched. The CDR3 length is 15 residues. The CDR3 sequence: CASSQPGQGAPEAFF. Written as DNA, the CDR3 is TGTGCCAGCAGTCAGCCGGGACAGGGGGCTCCTGAAGCTTTCTTT.

The DNA of the CDR3 is TGTGCCAGTAGTAGTTACAGGAGCTCCTACAATGAGCAGTTCTTC. Translation: CASSSYRSSYNEQFF. The chain uses TRBV19 and TRBJ2-1; TRBD1 might be the D (5 bases). Germline assignment: CDR1 LNHDA and CDR2 SQIVND (reference sequence). CDR3 length: 15 amino acids. Trimming pared 4 bases from V and 0 bases from J, leaving 10 bases between.

The V call is TRBV29-1, the J call TRBJ2-2, with D perhaps TRBD2 (7 bases). This CDR3 spans 13 amino acids. Germline CDR1 reads SQVTM; CDR2 reads ANQGSEA. Trimming removed 7 bases at V and 3 bases at J, with 12 bases between. CDR3 DNA sequence: TGCAGCGCTGGGGAGGGGGACACCGGGGAGCTGTTTTTT. Translation: CSAGEGDTGELFF.

CDR3 nucleotide sequence: TGTGCCAGCAGTTACGGCGGGAGGGCACCCGAGACCCAGTACTTC. Its translation is CASSYGGRAPETQYF. The chain couples TRBV6-2 or TRBV6-3 to TRBJ2-5; the match to TRBD2 covers 9 bases. V was pared by 2 bases and J by 5 bases, with 6 bases of the junction left unmatched. The V gene's germline CDR1 is MNHEY and CDR2 SVGEGT. The CDR3 contains 15 residues.

This clone turned up a few times. The CDR3 DNA follows: TGTGCCAGTAGTTCTAGGACAGGCAAAGAGACCCAGTACTTC. Residues: CASSSRTGKETQYF. The V gene is TRBV19, the J gene TRBJ2-5, with 7 positions matching TRBD1. The CDR3 covers 14 residues. Germline values: CDR1 LNHDA, CDR2 SQIVND (reference sequence). The V gene end was trimmed by 5 bases and the J gene end by 3 bases; junction bases not matched to a gene: 6.